This TCR beta chain stems from a study of pediatric ulcerative colitis. The survey-level immunoSEQ assay was used. Data came from immunoSEQ multiplex PCR; TCRdb stores just in-frame clones and leaves some out. The sample records about 64,000 clones, 75% to 85% being singletons. The count of this clone is one. The CDR3 sequence is 16 residues long. Trimming shortened V by 1 base and J by 0 bases, and 9 bases separated the two germline ends. From germline, CDR1 is SEHNR and CDR2 FQNEAQ (reference sequence). The J gene is TRBJ1-4, the V gene TRBV7-9, with unresolved D. This TCR came from a boy younger than 18 with moderate ulcerative colitis. What was sequenced was blood. The CDR3: CASSLGRSSTNEKLFF. DNA of the CDR3: TGTGCCAGCAGCTTAGGGAGGTCCTCAACTAATGAAAAACTGTTTTTT.